The 23 T cell receptor beta chains below all came from one sample that was sequenced in a study of blood T cell repertoires in COVID-19. Measured with immunoSEQ multiplex PCR; TCRdb has only the in-frame clones, and not every one. Of 210,000 or so clones listed, 65% to 85% are singletons. What was sequenced was peripheral blood. These receptors all stem from a man aged 50 to 60 with active or convalescent COVID-19.

V gene TRBV11-2 combines with J gene TRBJ2-3, with D unresolved. The germline V gene encodes CDR1 SGHAT and CDR2 FQNNGV. The V gene lost 5 bases and the J gene lost 3 bases, with 9 bases spanning the gap. The CDR3 is made up of 13 amino acids. CDR3 sequence (DNA): TGTGCCAGCAGCCATGTGGAGACAGATACGCAGTATTTT. It translates to CASSHVETDTQYF.

V gene TRBV30 combines with J gene TRBJ2-3; 10 positions match TRBD2. Germline V lookup: CDR1 GTSNPN, CDR2 SVGIG (reference sequence). V dropped 3 bases and J dropped 4; count of bases not matched to a gene: 4. There are 14 residues in the CDR3. CDR3 nucleotide sequence: TGTGCCTGGAGAGCAGCGGGGGGGGCAGATACGCAGTATTTT. It translates to CAWRAAGGADTQYF.

The J gene is TRBJ1-4, the V gene TRBV12-5; TRBD1 matches 8 bases. The CDR3 covers 14 residues. J was trimmed by 5 bases and V by 9 bases; bases with no gene match: 8. CDR1 and CDR2 from the germline V gene are LGHNT and FRNRAP. For the CDR3, the DNA is TGTGCTAGCTTAACCGGGACAGGCAATGAAAAACTGTTTTTT. This encodes CASLTGTGNEKLFF.

The chain employs TRBV7-6 and TRBJ1-4; D is unclear. Germline V gene data show CDR1 as SGHVS and CDR2 as FNYEAQ. Between the trimmed V and J ends, which lost 1 base and 8 bases, there was a span of 8 bases. The CDR3 has 13 amino acids. The CDR3 reads CASSLGSGEKLFF. In DNA, the CDR3 is TGTGCCAGCAGCTTAGGGTCCGGGGAAAAACTGTTTTTT.

V and J are TRBV3-1 (or the pseudogene TRBV3-2) and TRBJ2-1; TRBD2 is a possible D gene (5 bases). This CDR3 is built from 16 residues. Trimming cost V 0 bases and J 8 bases, with 17 bases left between them. Germline assignment: CDR1 LGHDT and CDR2 YNNKEL (reference sequence). CDR3 loop: CASSQDLRRPSHEQFF. As DNA, the CDR3 is TGTGCCAGCAGCCAAGATCTTCGGAGGCCCTCCCATGAGCAGTTCTTC.

This clone appeared a few times. The chain employs TRBV2 and TRBJ2-1, with 7 bases fitting TRBD2. The V gene end was trimmed by 6 bases and the J gene end by 6 bases; junction bases not matched to a gene: 11. CDR1 and CDR2 from the germline V gene are SNHLY and FYNNEI. CDR3 length equals 15 residues. CDR3 DNA sequence: TGTGCCAGCAGCAGACTAGCTCCAGAAGGCAATGAGCAGTTCTTC. Its translation is CASSRLAPEGNEQFF.

The chain links TRBV14 to TRBJ1-6; D not certain. The V and J ends lost 4 bases and 10 bases respectively, with 14 bases between them. CDR1 is SGHDN, CDR2 FVKESK, per germline. This CDR3 spans 14 amino acids. CDR3 in DNA: TGTGCCAGCAGCCCCCGACGGGGTGGGTCACCCCTCCACTTT. Its protein is CASSPRRGGSPLHF.

This clone was counted between two and nine times. This rearrangement joins TRBV27 to TRBJ2-7, with 8 bases fitting TRBD1. The germline gives CDR1 MNHEY, CDR2 SMNVEV (reference sequence). The CDR3 spans 15 residues. V was pared by 4 bases and J by 2 bases, with 7 bases of the junction left unmatched. CDR3 sequence reads: CASSSRGTGPYEQYF. Here the CDR3 DNA reads TGTGCCAGCAGTTCTAGGGGGACAGGACCCTACGAGCAGTACTTC.

This clone showed up just once. CDR3 protein: CASSPTSGVYNEQFF. Here the CDR3 DNA reads TGTGCCAGCAGCCCGACTAGCGGGGTTTACAATGAGCAGTTCTTC. The rearrangement links TRBV9 to TRBJ2-1, with 11 bases that match TRBD2. Trimming at V came to 4 bases and at J to 4 bases, leaving 4 bases not matched to a gene. This CDR3 is built from 15 residues. Germline V gene data show CDR1 as SGDLS and CDR2 as YYNGEE.

CDR3 protein: CASSEPGTGVHEQYF. The CDR3 DNA reads TGTGCCAGCAGTGAGCCAGGGACAGGGGTCCACGAGCAGTACTTC. The V call is TRBV25-1, the J call TRBJ2-7; 10 bases agree with TRBD1. This CDR3 comprises 15 residues. V lost 3 bases and J lost 5; bases outside the gene matches: 7. In germline, CDR1 is MGHDK, CDR2 SYGVNS.

This rearrangement joins TRBV7-2 to TRBJ1-1; D perhaps matches TRBD1 (5 bases). The V end lost 5 bases, the J end lost 11 bases, and 18 bases lay between the germline ends. CDR1 is SGHTA, CDR2 FQGNSA, per germline. This CDR3 comprises 13 residues. The CDR3 coding sequence is TGTGCCAGCAGCGCTTACACGGTGGGGGGTGCTTTCTTT. It encodes CASSAYTVGGAFF.

The chain has TRBV6-5 and TRBJ1-1, with TRBD1 matching over 8 bases. The CDR3 extends over 15 amino acids. V trimming: 3 bases; J trimming: 4 bases; junction bases outside the gene matches: 7. Germline V lookup: CDR1 MNHEY, CDR2 SVGAGI. CDR3 nucleotides: TGTGCCAGCAGTTATGGTCAGGGGGCGCCCACTGAAGCTTTCTTT. Amino acids: CASSYGQGAPTEAFF.

The DNA of the CDR3 is TGTGCCAGTCGCGGGGAAGTAGCTAACTATGGCTACACCTTC. This encodes CASRGEVANYGYTF. This chain links TRBV19 with TRBJ1-2; no reliable D call. The CDR3 loop spans 14 amino acids. The V end lost 8 bases, the J end lost 0 bases, and 13 bases lay between the germline ends. CDR1 and CDR2 from the germline V gene are LNHDA and SQIVND (reference sequence).

This chain links TRBV11-3 with TRBJ2-7, with D perhaps TRBD2 (5 bases). Trimming took off 0 bases at V and 6 bases at J, with 9 bases between the two ends. The CDR3 consists of 13 residues. CDR1 is SGHNT, CDR2 YENEEA, per germline. CDR3 sequence (DNA): TGTGCCAGCAGCTTAGATACTAGTTTCGAGCAGTACTTC. It specifies CASSLDTSFEQYF.

The chain is built from TRBV19 and TRBJ2-1, with D unresolved. CDR1 is LNHDA and CDR2 is SQIVND in the germline V gene (reference sequence). Trimming left V 5 bases short and J 4 bases short, with 12 bases between. CDR3 length: 14 residues. The CDR3 sequence: CASSSTGFYNEQFF. The CDR3 DNA is TGTGCCAGTAGTTCCACCGGGTTTTACAATGAGCAGTTCTTC.

This chain connects TRBV2 to TRBJ1-4; D is uncertain. Germline lookup yields CDR1 SNHLY and CDR2 FYNNEI. V gave up 6 bases and J gave up 0 bases, with 5 bases separating them. The CDR3 totals 13 residues. The CDR3 protein is CASRRATNEKLFF. Here the CDR3 DNA reads TGTGCCAGCAGGAGGGCAACTAATGAAAAACTGTTTTTT.

V usage is TRBV15 and J usage is TRBJ2-5; the D gene is possibly TRBD1 (5 bases). CDR1 and CDR2 from the germline V gene are LNHNV and YYDKDF (reference sequence). Trimming took 3 bases from V and 4 from J, leaving 12 bases between them. There are 14 residues in the CDR3. The CDR3 coding sequence is TGTGCCACCAGCAGTCTAGGTCAGGGAGAGACCCAGTACTTC. Amino acids: CATSSLGQGETQYF.

The chain couples TRBV30 to TRBJ2-5; D gene ambiguous. The V gene's germline CDR1 is GTSNPN and CDR2 SVGIG (reference sequence). V lost 2 bases and J 5 bases, leaving 3 bases between the germline ends. This CDR3 spans 10 amino acids. The CDR3 coding sequence is TGTGCCTGGAGTTCGGAGACCCAGTACTTC. Translation gives CAWSSETQYF.

The gene calls are TRBV30 and TRBJ1-1; D possibly corresponds to TRBD1 (5 bases). Between the trimmed V and J ends, which lost 4 bases and 7 bases, there was a span of 10 bases. Germline CDR1 is GTSNPN and CDR2 is SVGIG (reference sequence). There are 11 residues in the CDR3. CDR3 bases: TGTGCCTGGACCAGGGAAGGTGAAGCTTTCTTT. As protein: CAWTREGEAFF.

This chain connects TRBV5-1 to TRBJ2-5, with 9 bases lining up with TRBD1. CDR1 is SGHRS, CDR2 YFSETQ, per germline. CDR3 size: 15 residues. The V and J ends lost 2 bases and 2 bases, in that order; junction bases with no gene match: 4. As DNA, the CDR3 is TGCGCCAGCAGCTTACAGGGGGCAGTTCAAGAGACCCAGTACTTC. Its translation is CASSLQGAVQETQYF.

The rearrangement joins TRBV30 to TRBJ2-6; 7 bases agree with TRBD2. CDR3 size: 15 residues. The V and J ends lost 4 bases and 6 bases, in that order; junction bases with no gene match: 9. Germline lookup yields CDR1 GTSNPN and CDR2 SVGIG (reference sequence). Here the CDR3 DNA reads TGTGCCTGGACCCTCAAAGCGGGATCGGCCAACGTCCTGACTTTC. Its protein is CAWTLKAGSANVLTF.

V usage is TRBV29-1 and J usage is TRBJ2-7; 10 nucleotides agree with TRBD2. J gave up 3 bases and V 5 bases, and 4 bases lay outside the gene matches. The CDR3 is 13 residues long. Germline values: CDR1 SQVTM, CDR2 ANQGSEA. The CDR3, as DNA: TGCAGCGTTATCACTAGCGGGATCTACGAGCAGTACTTC. It encodes CSVITSGIYEQYF.

The J gene is TRBJ2-5, the V gene TRBV14, with TRBD2 as a possible D gene (6 bases). Trimming took 4 bases from V and 7 from J, leaving 16 bases between them. The CDR3 has 14 residues. The germline gives CDR1 SGHDN, CDR2 FVKESK. CDR3 residues: CASSPPGLAGTQYF. In DNA, the CDR3 is TGTGCCAGCAGCCCCCCGGGACTTGCCGGGACCCAGTACTTC.